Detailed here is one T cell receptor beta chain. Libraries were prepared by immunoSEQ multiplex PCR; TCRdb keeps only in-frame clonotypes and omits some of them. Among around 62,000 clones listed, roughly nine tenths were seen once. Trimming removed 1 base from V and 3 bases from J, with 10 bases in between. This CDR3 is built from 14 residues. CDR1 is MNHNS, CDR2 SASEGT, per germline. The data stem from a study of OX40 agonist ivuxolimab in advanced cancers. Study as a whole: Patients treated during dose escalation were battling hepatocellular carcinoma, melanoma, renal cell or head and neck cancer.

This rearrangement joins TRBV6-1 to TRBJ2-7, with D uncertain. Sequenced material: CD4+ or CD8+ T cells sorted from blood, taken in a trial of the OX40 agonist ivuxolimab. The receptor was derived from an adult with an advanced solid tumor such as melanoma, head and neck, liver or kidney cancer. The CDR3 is CASSEGPGHYEQYF. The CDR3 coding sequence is TGTGCCAGCAGTGAAGGGCCAGGCCACTACGAGCAGTACTTC.